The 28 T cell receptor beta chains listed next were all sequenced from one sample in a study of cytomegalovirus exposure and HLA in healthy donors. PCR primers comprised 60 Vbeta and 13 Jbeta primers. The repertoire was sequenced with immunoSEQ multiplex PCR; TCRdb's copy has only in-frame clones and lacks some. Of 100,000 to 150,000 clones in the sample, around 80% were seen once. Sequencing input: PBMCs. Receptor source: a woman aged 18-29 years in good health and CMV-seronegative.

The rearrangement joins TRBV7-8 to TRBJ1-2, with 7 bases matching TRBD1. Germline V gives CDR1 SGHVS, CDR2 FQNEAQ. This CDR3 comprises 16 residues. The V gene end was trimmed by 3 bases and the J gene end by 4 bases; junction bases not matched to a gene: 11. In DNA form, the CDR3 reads TGTGCCAGCAGCTTGACAGGGAGCCCGAAGGGCTATGGCTACACCTTC. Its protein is CASSLTGSPKGYGYTF.

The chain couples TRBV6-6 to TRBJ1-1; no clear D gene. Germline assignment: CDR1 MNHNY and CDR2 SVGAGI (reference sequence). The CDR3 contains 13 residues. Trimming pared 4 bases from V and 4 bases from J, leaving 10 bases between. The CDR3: CASSLGEGTEAFF. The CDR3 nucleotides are TGTGCCAGCAGTTTGGGAGAAGGCACTGAAGCTTTCTTT.

The CDR3 here is CASSTSYNEQFF. For the CDR3, the DNA is TGTGCCAGTAGTACGTCCTACAATGAGCAGTTCTTC. V gene TRBV19 combines with J gene TRBJ2-1; D not certain. The CDR3 totals 12 residues. With 4 bases removed from V and 1 base from J, the gap between germline ends came to 2 bases. CDR1 is LNHDA and CDR2 is SQIVND in the germline V gene (reference sequence).

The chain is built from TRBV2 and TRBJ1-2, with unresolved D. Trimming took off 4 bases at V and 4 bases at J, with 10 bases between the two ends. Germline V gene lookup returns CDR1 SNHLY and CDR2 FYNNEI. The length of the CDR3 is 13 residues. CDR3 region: CASSGDTLYGYTF. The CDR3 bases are TGTGCCAGCAGTGGAGACACCCTCTATGGCTACACCTTC.

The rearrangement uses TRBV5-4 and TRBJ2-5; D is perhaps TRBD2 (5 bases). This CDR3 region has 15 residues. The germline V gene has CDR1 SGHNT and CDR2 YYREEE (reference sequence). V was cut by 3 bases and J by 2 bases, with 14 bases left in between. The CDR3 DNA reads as TGTGCCAGCAGCTCAGGAGCGGACCCTCAAGAGACCCAGTACTTC. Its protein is CASSSGADPQETQYF.

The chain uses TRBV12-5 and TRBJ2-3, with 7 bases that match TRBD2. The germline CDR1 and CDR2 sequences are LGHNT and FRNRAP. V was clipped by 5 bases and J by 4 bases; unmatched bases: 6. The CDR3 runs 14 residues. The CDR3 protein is CASGNPGLSDTQYF. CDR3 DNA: TGTGCTAGTGGTAATCCGGGACTATCAGATACGCAGTATTTT.

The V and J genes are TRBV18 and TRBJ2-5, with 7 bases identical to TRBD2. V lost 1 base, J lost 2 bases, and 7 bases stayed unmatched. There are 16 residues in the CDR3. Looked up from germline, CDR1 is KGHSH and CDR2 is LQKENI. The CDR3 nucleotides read TGTGCCAGCTCACCACAGCGGGAATTGAGACAAGAGACCCAGTACTTC. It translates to CASSPQRELRQETQYF.

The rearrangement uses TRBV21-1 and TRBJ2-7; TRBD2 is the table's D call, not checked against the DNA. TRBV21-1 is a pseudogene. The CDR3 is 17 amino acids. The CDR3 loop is CASSNWTGVAATYEQYF. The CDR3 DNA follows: TGTGCCAGCAGCAATTGGACTGGGGTAGCAGCAACCTACGAGCAGTACTTC.

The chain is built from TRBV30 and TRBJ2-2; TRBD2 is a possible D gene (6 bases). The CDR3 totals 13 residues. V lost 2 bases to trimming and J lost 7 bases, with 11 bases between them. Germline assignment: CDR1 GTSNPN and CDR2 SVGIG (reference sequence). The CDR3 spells CAWSRGVSGELFF. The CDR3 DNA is TGTGCCTGGAGTCGCGGGGTGAGCGGGGAGCTGTTTTTT.

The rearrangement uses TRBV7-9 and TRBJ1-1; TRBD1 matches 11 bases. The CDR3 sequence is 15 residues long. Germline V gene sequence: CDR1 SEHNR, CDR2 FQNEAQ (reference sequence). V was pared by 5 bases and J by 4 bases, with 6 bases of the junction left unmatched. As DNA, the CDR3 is TGTGCCAGCAGCCCCGCCGGGACAGGGGGCACTGAAGCTTTCTTT. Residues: CASSPAGTGGTEAFF. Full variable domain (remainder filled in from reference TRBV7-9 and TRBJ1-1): DTGVSQNPRHKITKRGQNVTFRCDPISEHNRLYWYRQTLGQGPEFLTYFQNEAQLEKSRLLSDRFSAERPKGSFSTLEIQRTEQGDSAMYLCASSPAGTGGTEAFFGQGTRLTVV.

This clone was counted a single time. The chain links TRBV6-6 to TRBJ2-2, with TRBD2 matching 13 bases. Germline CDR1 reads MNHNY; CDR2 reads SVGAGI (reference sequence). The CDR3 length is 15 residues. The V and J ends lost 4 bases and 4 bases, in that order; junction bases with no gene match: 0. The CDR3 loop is CASSWTSGGTGELFF. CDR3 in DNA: TGTGCCAGCAGTTGGACTAGCGGGGGCACCGGGGAGCTGTTTTTT.

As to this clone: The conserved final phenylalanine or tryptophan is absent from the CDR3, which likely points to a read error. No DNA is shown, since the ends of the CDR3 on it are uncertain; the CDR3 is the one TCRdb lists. CDR3 sequence: CASSTPPGQGDPAS. The chain links TRBV27 to TRBJ1-4; no check of the table's D call, TRBD1, against the DNA was made. The germline V gene has CDR1 MNHEY and CDR2 SMNVEV (reference sequence). The CDR3 comprises 14 residues, both ends counted.

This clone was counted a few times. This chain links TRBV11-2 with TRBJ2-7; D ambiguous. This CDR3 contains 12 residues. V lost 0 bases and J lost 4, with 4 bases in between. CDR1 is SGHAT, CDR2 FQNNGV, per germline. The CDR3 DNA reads TGTGCCAGCAGCTTAGATCGGTACGAGCAGTACTTC. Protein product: CASSLDRYEQYF.

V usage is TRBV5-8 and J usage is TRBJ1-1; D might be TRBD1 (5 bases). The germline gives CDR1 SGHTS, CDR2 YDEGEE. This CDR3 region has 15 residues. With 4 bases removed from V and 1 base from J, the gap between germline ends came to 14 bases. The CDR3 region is CASSIYTGGNTEAFF. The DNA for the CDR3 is TGTGCCAGCAGCATCTATACGGGGGGGAACACTGAAGCTTTCTTT.

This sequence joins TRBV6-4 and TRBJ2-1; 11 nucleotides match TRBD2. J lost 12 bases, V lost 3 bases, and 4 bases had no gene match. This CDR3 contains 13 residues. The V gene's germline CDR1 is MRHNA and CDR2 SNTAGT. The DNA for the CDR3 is TGTGCCAGCAGTGAACTAGCGGGAGAGTGGCAGTTCTTC. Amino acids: CASSELAGEWQFF.

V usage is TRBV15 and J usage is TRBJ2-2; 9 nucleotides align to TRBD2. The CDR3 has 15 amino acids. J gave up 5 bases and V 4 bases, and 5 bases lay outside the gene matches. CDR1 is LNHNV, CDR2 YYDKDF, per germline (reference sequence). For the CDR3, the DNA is TGTGCCACCAGCAAAGGCGGGAGGGGGACCGGGGAGCTGTTTTTT. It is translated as CATSKGGRGTGELFF.

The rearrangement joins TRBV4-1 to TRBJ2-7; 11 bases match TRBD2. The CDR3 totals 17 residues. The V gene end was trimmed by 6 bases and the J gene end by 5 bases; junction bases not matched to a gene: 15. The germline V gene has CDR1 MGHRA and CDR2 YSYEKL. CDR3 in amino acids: CASSLIAGGPIINEQYF. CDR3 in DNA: TGCGCCAGCAGTCTAATAGCGGGAGGGCCGATCATCAACGAGCAGTACTTC.

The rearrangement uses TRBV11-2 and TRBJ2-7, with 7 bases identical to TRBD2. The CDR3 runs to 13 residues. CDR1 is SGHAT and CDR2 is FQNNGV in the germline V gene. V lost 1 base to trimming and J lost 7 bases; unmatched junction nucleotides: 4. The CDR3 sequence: CASSLGREGEQYF. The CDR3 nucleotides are TGTGCCAGCAGCTTAGGGAGGGAGGGAGAGCAGTACTTC.

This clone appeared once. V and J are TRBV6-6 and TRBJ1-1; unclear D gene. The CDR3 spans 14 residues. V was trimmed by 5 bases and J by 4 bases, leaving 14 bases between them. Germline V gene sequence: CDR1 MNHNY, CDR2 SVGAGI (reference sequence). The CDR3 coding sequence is TGTGCCAGCAGTCCACCCGGGGAGGCCACTGAAGCTTTCTTT. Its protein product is CASSPPGEATEAFF.

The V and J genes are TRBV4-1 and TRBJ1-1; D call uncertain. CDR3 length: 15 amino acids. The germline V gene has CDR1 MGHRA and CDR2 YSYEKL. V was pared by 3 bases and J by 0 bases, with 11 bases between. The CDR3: CASSQYSGLNTEAFF. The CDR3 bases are TGCGCCAGCAGCCAGTATTCAGGTTTGAACACTGAAGCTTTCTTT.

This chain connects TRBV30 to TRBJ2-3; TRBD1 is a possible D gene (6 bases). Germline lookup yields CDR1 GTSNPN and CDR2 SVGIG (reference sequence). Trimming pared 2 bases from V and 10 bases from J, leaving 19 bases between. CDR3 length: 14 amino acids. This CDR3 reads CAWSQDRVKGSQYF. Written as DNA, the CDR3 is TGTGCCTGGAGTCAGGACAGAGTTAAAGGGTCGCAGTATTTT. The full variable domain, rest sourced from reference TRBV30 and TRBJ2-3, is SQTIHQWPATLVQPVGSPLSLECTVEGTSNPNLYWYRQAAGRGLQLLFYSVGIGQISSEVPQNLSASRPQDRQFILSSKKLLLSDSGFYLCAWSQDRVKGSQYFGPGTRLTVL.

The CDR3 DNA is TGTGCCAGCAGTGAACTGGCGGAGACCTACGAGCAGTACTTC. It yields the protein CASSELAETYEQYF. The V and J genes are TRBV6-1 and TRBJ2-7, with D unclear. The CDR3 spans 14 residues. Germline V gene sequence: CDR1 MNHNS, CDR2 SASEGT. The V end lost 2 bases, the J end lost 2 bases, and 10 bases lay between the germline ends.

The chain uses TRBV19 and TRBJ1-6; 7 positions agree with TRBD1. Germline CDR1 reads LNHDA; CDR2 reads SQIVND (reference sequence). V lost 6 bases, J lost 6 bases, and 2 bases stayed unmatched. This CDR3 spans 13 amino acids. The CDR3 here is CASSGQVNSPLHF. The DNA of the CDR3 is TGTGCCAGTAGCGGACAGGTTAATTCACCCCTCCACTTT.

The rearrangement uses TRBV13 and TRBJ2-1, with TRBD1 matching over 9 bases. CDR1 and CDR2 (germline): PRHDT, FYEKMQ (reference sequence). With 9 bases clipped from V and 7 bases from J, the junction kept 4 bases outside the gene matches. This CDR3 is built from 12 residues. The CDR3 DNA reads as TGTGCCAGTCTTGGGACAGGGAATGAGCAGTTCTTC. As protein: CASLGTGNEQFF.

The CDR3 sequence is CASSMGGAGNTIYF. The CDR3 nucleotides are TGTGCCAGCAGTATGGGGGGAGCTGGAAACACCATATATTTT. This rearrangement joins TRBV7-6 to TRBJ1-3; possibly TRBD1 for D (5 bases). This CDR3 has 14 amino acids. Germline CDR1 reads SGHVS; CDR2 reads FNYEAQ. The V end lost 6 bases, the J end lost 2 bases, and 11 bases lay between the germline ends.

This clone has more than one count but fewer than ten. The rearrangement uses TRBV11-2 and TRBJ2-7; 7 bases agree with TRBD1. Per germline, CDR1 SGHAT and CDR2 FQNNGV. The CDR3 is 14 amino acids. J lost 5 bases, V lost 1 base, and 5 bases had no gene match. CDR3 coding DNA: TGTGCCAGCAGCTTAGGAAATGACAGGGACGAGCAGTACTTC. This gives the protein CASSLGNDRDEQYF.

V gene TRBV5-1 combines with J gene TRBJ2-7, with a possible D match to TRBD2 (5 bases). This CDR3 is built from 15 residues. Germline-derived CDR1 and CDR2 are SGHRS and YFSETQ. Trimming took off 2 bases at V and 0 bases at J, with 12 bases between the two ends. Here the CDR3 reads CASSFNGGSSYEQYF. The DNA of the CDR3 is TGCGCCAGCAGCTTCAACGGCGGGTCCTCCTACGAGCAGTACTTC.

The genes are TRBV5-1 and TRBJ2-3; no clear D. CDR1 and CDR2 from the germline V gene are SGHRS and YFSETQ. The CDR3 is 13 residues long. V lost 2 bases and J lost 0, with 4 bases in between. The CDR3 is CASSFSSTDTQYF. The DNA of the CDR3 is TGCGCCAGCAGCTTCTCTAGCACAGATACGCAGTATTTT.